These 2 T cell receptor beta chains were all obtained from the same sample, sequenced in a study of glioma-infiltrating T cells after dendritic cell vaccination. Data came from immunoSEQ multiplex PCR; TCRdb stores just in-frame clones and leaves some out. Here the sample spans 45,000 to 55,000 clones, roughly 87% being singletons. Sample: blood, taken before dendritic cell vaccination. Receptors originate from a human donor with glioblastoma.

This rearrangement joins TRBV30 to TRBJ1-3, with D unclear. Germline CDR1 reads GTSNPN; CDR2 reads SVGIG (reference sequence). V lost 0 bases and J 0 bases, leaving 6 bases between the germline ends. The CDR3 contains 14 residues. The CDR3 spells CAWSVGFSGNTIYF. The CDR3 DNA sequence: TGTGCCTGGAGTGTGGGCTTCTCTGGAAACACCATATATTTT.

This clone was counted only a few times. The chain is built from TRBV10-3 and TRBJ1-5; TRBD1 matches at 10 bases. The J segment lost 2 bases and the V segment lost 3 bases, leaving 4 bases of the junction unmatched. The CDR3 has 16 residues. Germline lookup yields CDR1 ENHRY and CDR2 SYGVKD. CDR3 in DNA: TGTGCCATCAGTGACCGAGGACAGGGGGGCAATCAGCCCCAGCATTTT. As protein: CAISDRGQGGNQPQHF.